In this sample, the clone carrying this T cell receptor beta chain turned up a few times. Trimming removed 6 bases at V and 8 bases at J, with 8 bases between. Germline lookup yields CDR1 MDHEN and CDR2 SYDVKM. CDR3 length: 11 amino acids. The data belong to a study of early T cells in non-severe SARS-CoV-2 infection. TCRdb reanalysed the 5' RACE reads using MiXCR and keeps one entry per CDR3 protein. The top ten clones hold roughly 6.3% of a sample with around 100,000 distinct CDR3 sequences, less than 15% of them seen once. The sequenced sample consisted of whole blood. The chain has TRBV28 and TRBJ2-1, with unresolved D. The receptor's source is an adult who was a healthcare worker with PCR-confirmed SARS-CoV-2 infection or an uninfected control (not recorded which). The CDR3 region has the DNA TGTGCCAGCAGAAAAACCCATGAGCAGTTCTTC. It codes for CASRKTHEQFF.